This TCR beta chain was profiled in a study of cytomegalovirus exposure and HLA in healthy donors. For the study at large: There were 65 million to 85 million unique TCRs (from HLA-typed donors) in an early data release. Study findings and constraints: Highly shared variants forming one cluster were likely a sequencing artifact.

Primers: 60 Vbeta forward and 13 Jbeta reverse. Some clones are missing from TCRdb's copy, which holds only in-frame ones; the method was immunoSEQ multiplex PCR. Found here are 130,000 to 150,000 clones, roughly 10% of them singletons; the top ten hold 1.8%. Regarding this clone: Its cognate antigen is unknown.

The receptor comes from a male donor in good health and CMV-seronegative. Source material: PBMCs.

CDR3 amino acids: CASSQAPRPGGTSSGANVLTF. The CDR3 DNA is TGCGCCAGCAGCCAAGCTCCCCGCCCTGGCGGGACGAGCTCTGGGGCCAACGTCCTGACTTTC. The J gene is TRBJ2-6, the V gene TRBV4-3; D may be TRBD2 (6 bases). The CDR3 consists of 21 residues. Germline lookup yields CDR1 LGHNA and CDR2 YSLEER. V was shortened by 1 base and J by 0 bases, with 22 bases between the two germline ends.